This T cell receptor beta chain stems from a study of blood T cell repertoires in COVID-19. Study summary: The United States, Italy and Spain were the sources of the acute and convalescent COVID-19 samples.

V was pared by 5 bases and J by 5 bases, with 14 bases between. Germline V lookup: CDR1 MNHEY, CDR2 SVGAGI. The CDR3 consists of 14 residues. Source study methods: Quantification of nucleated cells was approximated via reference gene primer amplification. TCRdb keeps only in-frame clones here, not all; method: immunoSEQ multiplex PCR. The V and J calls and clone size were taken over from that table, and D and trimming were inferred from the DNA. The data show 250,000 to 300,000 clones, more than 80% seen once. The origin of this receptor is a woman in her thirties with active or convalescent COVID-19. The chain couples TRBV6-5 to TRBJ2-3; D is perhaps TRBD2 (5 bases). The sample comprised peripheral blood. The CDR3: CASSRASSVDTQYF. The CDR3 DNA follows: TGTGCCAGCAGTCGAGCTAGCTCGGTAGATACGCAGTATTTT.